This T cell receptor beta chain was obtained from a study of CD8 T cells in Susac syndrome. RNA amounts of 0.5 to 1 ug underwent reverse transcription with random hexamers. TCRdb re-derived calls from the immunoSEQ multiplex PCR reads in MiXCR, one entry per CDR3 protein. Here the sample spans around 300,000 distinct CDR3 sequences, roughly 85% being singletons. Sequencing was done on a sample of CD8+ T cells from PBMCs. The receptor comes from a human donor with multiple sclerosis.

The CDR3 DNA reads as TGTGCCAGCAGTATCGACGGTTCCTACGAGCAGTACTTC. This gives the protein CASSIDGSYEQYF. The rearrangement uses TRBV27 and TRBJ2-7; D uncertain. V gave up 5 bases and J gave up 1 base, with 9 bases separating them. The CDR3 spans 13 residues. Germline CDR1 MNHEY, CDR2 SMNVEV (reference sequence).